The clone carrying this T cell receptor beta chain has just a few counts. Method: immunoSEQ multiplex PCR; TCRdb's copy keeps in-frame clones and lacks some. In the table there are about 19,000 clones, approximately 80% of which are singletons. This sample is drawn from a study of somatic mutations in cytotoxic T cells in rheumatoid arthritis. The germline V gene encodes CDR1 SGHTA and CDR2 FQGNSA. The CDR3 has 15 residues. V was clipped by 2 bases and J by 8 bases; unmatched bases: 6. This receptor was obtained from an adult with rheumatoid arthritis. The rearrangement links TRBV7-2 to TRBJ1-2; 12 bases align to TRBD1. Sequencing input: CD8+ T cells sorted from blood. DNA of the CDR3: TGTGCCAGCAGCTTAAGGGGACAGGGGGCCGAGGGCTACACCTTC. It is translated as CASSLRGQGAEGYTF.